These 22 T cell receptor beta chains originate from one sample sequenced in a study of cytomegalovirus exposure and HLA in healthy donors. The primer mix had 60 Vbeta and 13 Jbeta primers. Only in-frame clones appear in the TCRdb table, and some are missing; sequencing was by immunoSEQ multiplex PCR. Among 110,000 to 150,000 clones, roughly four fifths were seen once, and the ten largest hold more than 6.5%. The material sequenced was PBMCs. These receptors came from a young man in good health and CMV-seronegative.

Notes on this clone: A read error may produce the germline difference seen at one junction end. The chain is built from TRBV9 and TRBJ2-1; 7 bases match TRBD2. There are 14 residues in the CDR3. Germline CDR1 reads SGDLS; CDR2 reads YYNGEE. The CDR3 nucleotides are TGTGCCAGCAGCCCTAGTGGGGACTACAATGAGCGGTTCTTC. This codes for CASSPSGDYNERFF.

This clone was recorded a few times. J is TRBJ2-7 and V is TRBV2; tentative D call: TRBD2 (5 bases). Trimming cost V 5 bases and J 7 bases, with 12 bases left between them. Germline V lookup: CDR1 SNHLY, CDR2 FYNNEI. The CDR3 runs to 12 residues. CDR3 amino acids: CASSRGTGEQYF. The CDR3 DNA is TGTGCCAGCAGTCGGGGAACGGGGGAGCAGTACTTC.

CDR3: CASSFSLSNNEQFF. Written as DNA, the CDR3 is TGTGCCAGCAGTTTCTCCCTTAGCAACAATGAGCAGTTCTTC. V usage is TRBV27 and J usage is TRBJ2-1, with D unresolved. V was shortened by 3 bases and J by 5 bases, with 11 bases between the two germline ends. Germline-derived CDR1 and CDR2 are MNHEY and SMNVEV (reference sequence). The CDR3 is 14 residues long.

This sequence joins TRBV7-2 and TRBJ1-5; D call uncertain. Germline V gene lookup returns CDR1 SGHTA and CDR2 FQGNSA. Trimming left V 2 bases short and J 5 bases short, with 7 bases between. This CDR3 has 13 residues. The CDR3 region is CASSLMADQPQHF. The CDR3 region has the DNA TGTGCCAGCAGCTTAATGGCAGATCAGCCCCAGCATTTT.

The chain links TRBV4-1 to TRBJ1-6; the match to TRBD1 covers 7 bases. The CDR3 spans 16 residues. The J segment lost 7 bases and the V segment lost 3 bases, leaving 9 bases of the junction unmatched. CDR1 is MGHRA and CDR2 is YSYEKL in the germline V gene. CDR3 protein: CASSHDRADRNSPLHF. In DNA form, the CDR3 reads TGCGCCAGCAGCCACGACAGGGCAGATCGCAATTCACCCCTCCACTTT.

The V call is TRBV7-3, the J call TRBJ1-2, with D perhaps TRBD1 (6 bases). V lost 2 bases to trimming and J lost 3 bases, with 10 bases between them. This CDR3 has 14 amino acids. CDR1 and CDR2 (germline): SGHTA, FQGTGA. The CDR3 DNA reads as TGTGCCAGCAGCTTATTCGCAGGGGACTATGGCTACACCTTC. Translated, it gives CASSLFAGDYGYTF.

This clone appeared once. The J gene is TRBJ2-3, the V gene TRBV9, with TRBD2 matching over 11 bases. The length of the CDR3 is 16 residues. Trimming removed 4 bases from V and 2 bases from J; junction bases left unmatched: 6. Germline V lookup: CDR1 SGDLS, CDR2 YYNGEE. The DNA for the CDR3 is TGTGCCAGCAGCCCGGGACTAGCGGCCCCCACAGATACGCAGTATTTT. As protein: CASSPGLAAPTDTQYF. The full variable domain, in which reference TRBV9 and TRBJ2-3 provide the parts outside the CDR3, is DSGVTQTPKHLITATGQRVTLRCSPRSGDLSVYWYQQSLDQGLQFLIQYYNGEERAKGNILERFSAQQFPDLHSELNLSSLELGDSALYFCASSPGLAAPTDTQYFGPGTRLTVL.

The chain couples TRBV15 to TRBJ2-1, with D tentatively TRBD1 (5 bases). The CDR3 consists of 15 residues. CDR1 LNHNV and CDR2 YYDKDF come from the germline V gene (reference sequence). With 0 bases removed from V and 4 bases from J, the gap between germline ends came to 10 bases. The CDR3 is CATSRDLQVYNEQFF. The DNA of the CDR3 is TGTGCCACCAGCAGAGATCTACAGGTGTACAATGAGCAGTTCTTC.

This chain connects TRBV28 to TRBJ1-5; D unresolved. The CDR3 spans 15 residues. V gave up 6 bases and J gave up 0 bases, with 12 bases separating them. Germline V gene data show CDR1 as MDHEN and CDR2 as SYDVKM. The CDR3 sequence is CASSVAPYSNQPQHF. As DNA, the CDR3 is TGTGCCAGCAGCGTAGCCCCATATAGCAATCAGCCCCAGCATTTT.

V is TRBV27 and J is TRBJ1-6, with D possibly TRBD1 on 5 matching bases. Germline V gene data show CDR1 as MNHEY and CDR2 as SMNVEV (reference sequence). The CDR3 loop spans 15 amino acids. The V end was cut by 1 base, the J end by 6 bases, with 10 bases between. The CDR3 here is CASSLYWGGNSPLHF. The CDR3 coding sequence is TGTGCCAGCAGTTTATATTGGGGCGGTAATTCACCCCTCCACTTT.

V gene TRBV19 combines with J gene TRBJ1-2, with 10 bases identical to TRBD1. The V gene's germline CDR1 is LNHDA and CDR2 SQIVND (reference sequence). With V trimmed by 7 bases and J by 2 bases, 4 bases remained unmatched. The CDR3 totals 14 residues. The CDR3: CASTRDRGNYGYTF. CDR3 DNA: TGTGCCAGTACGCGGGACAGGGGCAACTATGGCTACACCTTC.

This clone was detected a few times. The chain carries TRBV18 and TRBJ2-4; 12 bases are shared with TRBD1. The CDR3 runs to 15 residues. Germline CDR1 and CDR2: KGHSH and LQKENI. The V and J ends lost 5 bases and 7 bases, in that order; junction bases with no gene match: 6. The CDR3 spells CASSSGQGARNIQYF. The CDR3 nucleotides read TGTGCCAGCTCATCGGGACAGGGGGCACGGAACATTCAGTACTTC.

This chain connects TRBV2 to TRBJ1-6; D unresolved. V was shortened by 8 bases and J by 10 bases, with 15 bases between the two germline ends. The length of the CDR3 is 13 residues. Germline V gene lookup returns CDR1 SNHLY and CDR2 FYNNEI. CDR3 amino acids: CASRPEVGSPLHF. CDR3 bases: TGTGCCAGCCGACCCGAAGTGGGCTCACCCCTCCACTTT.

CDR3 sequence: CASSIEGQTRNQPQHF. DNA of the CDR3: TGTGCCAGTAGTATAGAGGGACAGACCCGTAATCAGCCCCAGCATTTT. The chain carries TRBV19 and TRBJ1-5; 7 nucleotides agree with TRBD1. This CDR3 has 16 residues. The J segment lost 4 bases and the V segment lost 0 bases, leaving 6 bases of the junction unmatched. Germline V lookup: CDR1 LNHDA, CDR2 SQIVND (reference sequence).

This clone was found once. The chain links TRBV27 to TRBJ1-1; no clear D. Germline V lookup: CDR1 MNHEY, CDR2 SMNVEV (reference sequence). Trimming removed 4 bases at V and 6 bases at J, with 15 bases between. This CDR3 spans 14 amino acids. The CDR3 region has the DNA TGTGCCAGCAGTTCACCTTCCCACAGAGCTGAAGCTTTCTTT. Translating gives CASSSPSHRAEAFF.

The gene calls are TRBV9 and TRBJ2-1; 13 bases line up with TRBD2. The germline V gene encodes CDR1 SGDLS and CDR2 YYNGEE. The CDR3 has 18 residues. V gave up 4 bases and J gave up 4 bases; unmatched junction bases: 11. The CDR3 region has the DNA TGTGCCAGCAGCCGTAGCGTTACTAGCGGGAGGGATTACAATGAGCAGTTCTTC. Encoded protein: CASSRSVTSGRDYNEQFF.

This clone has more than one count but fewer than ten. The CDR3 DNA sequence: TGTGCCAGCAGCTTTGCGGGGGGGCAGGAGACCCAGTACTTC. As protein: CASSFAGGQETQYF. The chain couples TRBV11-1 to TRBJ2-5; 9 bases map to TRBD2. The CDR3 is 14 residues long. CDR1 and CDR2 (germline): SGHAT, FQDESV (reference sequence). The trim removed 3 bases at V and 5 bases at J, leaving 4 bases unmatched.

CDR3 DNA sequence: TGTGCCAGCAGGGAGACTAGCGGGACTAACAATGAGCAGTTCTTC. This encodes CASRETSGTNNEQFF. This chain links TRBV2 with TRBJ2-1; TRBD2 matches 11 bases. Germline assignment: CDR1 SNHLY and CDR2 FYNNEI. J lost 5 bases, V lost 6 bases, and 6 bases had no gene match. This CDR3 is built from 15 residues.

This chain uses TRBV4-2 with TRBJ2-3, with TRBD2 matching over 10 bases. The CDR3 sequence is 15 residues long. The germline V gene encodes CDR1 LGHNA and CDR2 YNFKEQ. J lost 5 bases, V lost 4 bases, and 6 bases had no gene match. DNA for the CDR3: TGTGCCAGCAGCCCCCTAGCGGGAGAAAGAGATACGCAGTATTTT. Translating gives CASSPLAGERDTQYF.

The CDR3: CASSTTWANVLTF. The CDR3 DNA reads TGTGCCAGCAGTACCACTTGGGCCAACGTCCTGACTTTC. The V call is TRBV28, the J call TRBJ2-6, with unresolved D. Germline CDR1 MDHEN, CDR2 SYDVKM. The V and J ends lost 5 bases and 5 bases respectively, with 7 bases between them. The CDR3 has 13 amino acids. Full variable domain (outside the CDR3, taken from reference TRBV28 and TRBJ2-6): DVKVTQSSRYLVKRTGEKVFLECVQDMDHENMFWYRQDPGLGLRLIYFSYDVKMKEKGDIPEGYSVSREKKERFSLILESASTNQTSMYLCASSTTWANVLTFGAGSRLTVL.

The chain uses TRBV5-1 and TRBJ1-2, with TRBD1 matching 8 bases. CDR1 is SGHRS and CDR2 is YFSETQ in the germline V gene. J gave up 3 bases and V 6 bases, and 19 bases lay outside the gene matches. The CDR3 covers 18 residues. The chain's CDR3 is CASTLSLGANRGDYGYTF. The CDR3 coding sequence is TGCGCCAGCACCCTTTCCTTGGGCGCCAACAGGGGGGACTATGGCTACACCTTC.

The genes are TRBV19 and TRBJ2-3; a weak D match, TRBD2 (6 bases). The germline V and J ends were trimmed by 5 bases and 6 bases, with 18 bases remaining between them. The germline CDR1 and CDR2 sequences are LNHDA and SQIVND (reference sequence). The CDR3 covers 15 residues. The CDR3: CASSPSGVIWDTQYF. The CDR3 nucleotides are TGTGCCAGTAGTCCGTCGGGGGTTATTTGGGATACGCAGTATTTT.